The entry below gives a single TCR beta chain sequence along with its context. The CDR3 has 13 amino acids. With 4 bases removed from V and 4 bases from J, the gap between germline ends came to 11 bases. In germline, CDR1 is SGHRS, CDR2 YFSETQ. This entry belongs to a study of blood T cell repertoires in COVID-19. Background on the study: There were acute and convalescent COVID-19 samples, and they came from the United States, Italy and Spain. PBMCs, B-cell-depleted T cells, or T cells provided the cDNA or gDNA that made up the material.

TCRdb keeps only in-frame clones here, not all; method: immunoSEQ multiplex PCR. In the table there are approximately 170,000 clones, around 85% of which are singletons. J is TRBJ1-1 and V is TRBV5-1; D possibly corresponds to TRBD1 (6 bases). This receptor was taken from a man between 60 and 75 years old who had recovered from COVID-19. The specimen sequenced was peripheral blood. CDR3 protein: CASSLTGTTEAFF. CDR3 nucleotides: TGCGCCAGCAGCCTAACAGGGACCACTGAAGCTTTCTTT.